These 18 T cell receptor beta chains came from one sample sequenced in a study of blood T cells in healthy people across ages. A sample-barcoded 5' primer and a J-beta primer mix were used in a second PCR of about 6 to 12 cycles. TCRdb reanalysed the 5' RACE reads using MiXCR and keeps one entry per CDR3 protein. The sample holds around 1,000,000 distinct CDR3 sequences, more than 30% seen once. Sequenced sample: blood. These TCRs come from a man between 18 and 35 years old in good health.

The genes are TRBV7-6 and TRBJ1-4; no definite D call. Germline V gives CDR1 SGHVS, CDR2 FNYEAQ. V was trimmed by 5 bases and J by 8 bases, leaving 15 bases between them. There are 14 residues in the CDR3. The CDR3, as DNA: TGTGCCAGCAGCGCAAGTCTGGTTACCGAAAAACTGTTTTTT. This gives the protein CASSASLVTEKLFF.

This clonotype has only a few counts. The chain has TRBV29-1 and TRBJ1-1; D is unclear. The CDR3 contains 14 residues. V was trimmed by 4 bases and J by 1 base, leaving 13 bases between them. Looked up from germline, CDR1 is SQVTM and CDR2 is ANQGSEA. Here the CDR3 DNA reads TGCAGCGTTGGGAAGAGACTCACGAACACTGAAGCTTTCTTT. Encoded protein: CSVGKRLTNTEAFF.

The CDR3 spells CSARDREGTGSTDTQYF. The CDR3 DNA sequence: TGCAGTGCTAGAGATCGAGAGGGGACAGGGAGCACAGATACGCAGTATTTT. The chain combines TRBV20-1 with TRBJ2-3; 9 bases are shared with TRBD1. Per the germline V gene, CDR1 is DFQATT and CDR2 is SNEGSKA (reference sequence). CDR3 length: 17 residues. V gave up 0 bases and J gave up 0 bases; unmatched junction bases: 7.

The chain recombines TRBV3-1 with TRBJ1-2; D call uncertain. The germline V gene has CDR1 LGHDT and CDR2 YNNKEL (reference sequence). This CDR3 region has 13 residues. V was clipped by 4 bases and J by 6 bases, with 12 bases between them. The CDR3 region has the DNA TGTGCCAGCAGCCGGGTCATTTGGGATGGCTACACCTTC. This translates into CASSRVIWDGYTF.

The chain employs TRBV18 and TRBJ2-7; D is ambiguous. The CDR3 spans 13 residues. Trimming shortened V by 6 bases and J by 3 bases, and 12 bases separated the two germline ends. Germline V CDR1 and CDR2: KGHSH, LQKENI. The CDR3 DNA reads as TGTGCCAGCTCCAAGGACCGAAACTACGAGCAGTACTTC. Residues: CASSKDRNYEQYF.

The gene calls are TRBV20-1 and TRBJ1-2; D unresolved. The CDR3 consists of 12 residues. CDR1 DFQATT and CDR2 SNEGSKA come from the germline V gene (reference sequence). V lost 4 bases and J 4 bases, leaving 10 bases between the germline ends. As DNA, the CDR3 is TGCAGTGCTACGGACGGCGCCTATGGCTACACCTTC. This gives the protein CSATDGAYGYTF.

V usage is TRBV7-9 and J usage is TRBJ2-1; D may be TRBD2 (7 bases). Looked up from germline, CDR1 is SEHNR and CDR2 is FQNEAQ (reference sequence). The CDR3 is 14 amino acids. Trimming removed 7 bases from V and 7 bases from J, with 17 bases in between. The chain's CDR3 is CASTYQGGANEQFF. As DNA, the CDR3 is TGTGCCAGCACATATCAAGGGGGGGCGAATGAGCAGTTCTTC.

The genes are TRBV20-1 and TRBJ1-5; D possibly corresponds to TRBD1 (6 bases). The germline V gene encodes CDR1 DFQATT and CDR2 SNEGSKA (reference sequence). The CDR3 runs to 13 residues. With 5 bases removed from V and 4 bases from J, the gap between germline ends came to 12 bases. The DNA of the CDR3 is TGCAGTGCTGAACAGGGAAGGAATCAGCCCCAGCATTTT. Translating it yields CSAEQGRNQPQHF.

V is TRBV7-9 and J is TRBJ1-4; maybe TRBD1 (6 bases). V was trimmed by 5 bases and J by 8 bases, leaving 18 bases between them. CDR1 SEHNR and CDR2 FQNEAQ come from the germline V gene (reference sequence). This CDR3 comprises 15 residues. The CDR3 is CASSTAGALDEKLFF. CDR3 DNA sequence: TGTGCCAGCAGCACCGCAGGGGCTTTGGACGAAAAACTGTTTTTT.

As regards this clonotype: A much larger clone differs by one base, so this may be a read error. The chain has TRBV10-3 and TRBJ2-5; TRBD1 agrees at 8 bases. Germline V gene data show CDR1 as ENHRY and CDR2 as SYGVKD. V was pared by 6 bases and J by 11 bases, with 17 bases of the junction left unmatched. This CDR3 contains 15 residues. CDR3 nucleotides: TGTGCCATCAGGGCGGGGACAGGAATATCCTACGGGCAGTACTTC. Translation gives CAIRAGTGISYGQYF.

The J gene is TRBJ2-3, the V gene TRBV5-1; D tentatively reads TRBD1 or TRBD2 (5 bases each). V shed 3 bases and J shed 6 bases, with 14 bases lying between them. Germline-derived CDR1 and CDR2 are SGHRS and YFSETQ. The CDR3 is 14 amino acids. In nucleotides, the CDR3 is TGCGCCAGCAGCTATACCCGGGGACGGGATACGCAGTATTTT. This sequence encodes CASSYTRGRDTQYF.

This clonotype was seen a few times. V gene TRBV2 combines with J gene TRBJ2-1; the D is unclear. Germline V gene data show CDR1 as SNHLY and CDR2 as FYNNEI. The CDR3 covers 12 residues. V was pared by 7 bases and J by 9 bases, with 13 bases between. CDR3 residues: CASNLLGGEQFF. DNA of the CDR3: TGTGCCAGCAACCTGTTGGGTGGTGAGCAGTTCTTC. The full variable domain, in which reference TRBV2 and TRBJ2-1 provide the parts outside the CDR3, is EPEVTQTPSHQVTQMGQEVILRCVPISNHLYFYWYRQILGQKVEFLVSFYNNEISEKSEIFDDQFSVERPDGSNFTLKIRSTKLEDSAMYFCASNLLGGEQFFGPGTRLTVL.

The CDR3 here is CASSARVQGLSYNEQYF. The CDR3 coding sequence is TGTGCCAGCAGTGCCCGCGTACAGGGCCTCTCCTACAATGAGCAGTACTTC. The chain employs TRBV6-1 and TRBJ2-7; the D gene is possibly TRBD1 (6 bases). V was shortened by 4 bases and J by 7 bases, with 26 bases between the two germline ends. Germline values: CDR1 MNHNS, CDR2 SASEGT. The CDR3 contains 17 residues.

This clonotype has a handful of counts. This chain connects TRBV6-5 to TRBJ1-4; 11 bases fit TRBD1. Unmatched junction bases numbered 6, after V lost 5 bases and J lost 7 bases. The CDR3 consists of 15 residues. The V gene's germline CDR1 is MNHEY and CDR2 SVGAGI. The CDR3 reads CASSPRDRGSEKLFF. CDR3 DNA sequence: TGTGCCAGCAGTCCCCGGGACAGGGGGAGTGAAAAACTGTTTTTT.

The chain employs TRBV5-1 and TRBJ2-3; a possible D gene is TRBD1 (6 bases). Germline lookup yields CDR1 SGHRS and CDR2 YFSETQ. This CDR3 is 17 amino acids long. Deletions cut 7 bases from V and 1 base from J, with 22 bases between. The CDR3 sequence: CASGYETGSVGTDTQYF. In DNA, the CDR3 is TGCGCCAGCGGATACGAGACAGGTTCAGTGGGCACAGATACGCAGTATTTT. The full variable domain, its missing parts supplied by reference TRBV5-1 and TRBJ2-3, is KAGVTQTPRYLIKTRGQQVTLSCSPISGHRSVSWYQQTPGQGLQFLFEYFSETQRNKGNFPGRFSGRQFSNSRSEMNVSTLELGDSALYLCASGYETGSVGTDTQYFGPGTRLTVL.

Only a few counts were recorded for this clonotype. The gene calls are TRBV12-3 or TRBV12-4 and TRBJ1-1, with D uncertain. V lost 3 bases and J 2 bases, leaving 4 bases between the germline ends. The CDR3 contains 12 residues. CDR3 sequence (DNA): TGTGCCAGCAGTTTTTACAACACTGAAGCTTTCTTT. This sequence encodes CASSFYNTEAFF.

The J gene is TRBJ1-2, the V gene TRBV10-3; perhaps TRBD1 as D (5 bases). The CDR3 is 14 residues long. V dropped 2 bases and J dropped 6 bases, with 13 bases sitting between them. Per germline, CDR1 ENHRY and CDR2 SYGVKD. The CDR3 region is CAISEVAGLDGYTF. The CDR3 DNA is TGTGCCATCAGTGAGGTGGCAGGGTTGGATGGCTACACCTTC.

The chain carries TRBV5-1 and TRBJ2-3; 15 bases map to TRBD2. The CDR3 length is 18 residues. J gave up 2 bases and V 4 bases, and 8 bases lay outside the gene matches. In germline, CDR1 is SGHRS, CDR2 YFSETQ. The CDR3 reads CASSEGLAGGISTDTQYF. CDR3 DNA sequence: TGCGCCAGCAGCGAGGGACTAGCGGGAGGAATCTCCACAGATACGCAGTATTTT. Filled out from reference TRBV5-1 and TRBJ2-3, the complete variable domain reads KAGVTQTPRYLIKTRGQQVTLSCSPISGHRSVSWYQQTPGQGLQFLFEYFSETQRNKGNFPGRFSGRQFSNSRSEMNVSTLELGDSALYLCASSEGLAGGISTDTQYFGPGTRLTVL.